The 31 T cell receptor beta chains below all came from one sample that was sequenced in a study of blood T cell repertoires in COVID-19. Data came from immunoSEQ multiplex PCR; TCRdb stores just in-frame clones and leaves some out. Among roughly 300,000 clones listed, 85% were seen once. The source material was peripheral blood. The receptors originated from a human donor in a cohort sampled during active COVID-19.

The chain combines TRBV4-1 with TRBJ2-1, with D possibly matching TRBD2 (5 bases). V was pared by 4 bases and J by 4 bases, with 20 bases between. CDR1 and CDR2 from the germline V gene are MGHRA and YSYEKL. CDR3 length equals 17 residues. The CDR3 is CASSRGSGLNLYNEQFF. Here the CDR3 DNA reads TGCGCCAGCAGCCGAGGGTCCGGGCTTAACCTATACAATGAGCAGTTCTTC.

The chain combines TRBV18 with TRBJ2-3; maybe TRBD1 (5 bases). Germline values: CDR1 KGHSH, CDR2 LQKENI. The ends were cut back, 0 bases at V and 4 bases at J, with 11 bases in the middle. This CDR3 is 15 amino acids long. The CDR3: CASSPPAGIADTQYF. The CDR3 DNA is TGTGCCAGCTCACCACCGGCAGGGATAGCAGATACGCAGTATTTT.

The chain carries TRBV12-2 and TRBJ1-2; the DNA was not compared with TRBD1, the D call given in the table. TRBV12-2 is described as a pseudogene. CDR3 size: 14 residues. CDR3 protein: CASRFPTGEYGYTF. In DNA form, the CDR3 reads TGTGCAAGTCGGTTCCCGACAGGGGAGTATGGCTACACCTTC.

The chain uses TRBV5-4 and TRBJ2-2; 8 nucleotides match TRBD1. The junction had 6 bases not matched to a gene; V was cut back by 3 bases and J by 5 bases. This CDR3 region has 15 residues. The germline V gene has CDR1 SGHNT and CDR2 YYREEE (reference sequence). In nucleotides, the CDR3 is TGTGCCAGCAGCTGGGGACAGGTCTTGACCGGGGAGCTGTTTTTT. This gives the protein CASSWGQVLTGELFF.

The chain carries TRBV3-1 (or the pseudogene TRBV3-2) and TRBJ2-1, with D maybe TRBD2 (5 bases). V lost 0 bases and J 6 bases, leaving 9 bases between the germline ends. The CDR3 sequence is 14 residues long. Germline CDR1 is LGHDT and CDR2 is YNNKEL (reference sequence). In DNA, the CDR3 is TGTGCCAGCAGCCAAGACCCTAGCTCCAATGAGCAGTTCTTC. Protein sequence: CASSQDPSSNEQFF.

The chain combines TRBV7-9 with TRBJ2-1, with D maybe TRBD2 (5 bases). The CDR3 covers 16 residues. Per germline, CDR1 SEHNR and CDR2 FQNEAQ (reference sequence). The V gene lost 5 bases and the J gene lost 5 bases, with 19 bases spanning the gap. The CDR3 sequence is CASSPNLAGQDNEQFF. The CDR3 bases are TGTGCCAGCAGCCCGAACTTGGCGGGTCAAGACAATGAGCAGTTCTTC.

The chain recombines TRBV6-2 or TRBV6-3 with TRBJ2-1, with 7 bases matching TRBD1. Losses at the gene ends were 6 bases for V and 7 bases for J; bases not matched to a gene: 21. Germline V lookup: CDR1 MNHEY, CDR2 SVGEGT. The CDR3 spans 18 residues. The DNA of the CDR3 is TGTGCCAGCAGACCTCCTATAAGACAGGGCTGGATTCATAATGAGCAGTTCTTC. Protein: CASRPPIRQGWIHNEQFF.

The rearrangement joins TRBV5-1 to TRBJ2-2; 8 nucleotides agree with TRBD2. Germline V CDR1 and CDR2: SGHRS, YFSETQ. The CDR3 loop spans 16 amino acids. V lost 4 bases to trimming and J lost 6 bases; unmatched junction nucleotides: 11. DNA for the CDR3: TGCGCCAGCAGCCCCGAGGGGACTAGAAGGGCCGGGGAGCTGTTTTTT. As protein: CASSPEGTRRAGELFF.

The chain is built from TRBV3-1 (or the pseudogene TRBV3-2) and TRBJ1-5; D unresolved. This CDR3 contains 16 residues. V lost 1 base to trimming and J lost 2 bases, with 12 bases between them. Germline values: CDR1 LGHDT, CDR2 YNNKEL (reference sequence). The CDR3 DNA reads as TGTGCCAGCAGCCAAGGCCTACCCGGGGGCAATCAGCCCCAGCATTTT. The encoded protein is CASSQGLPGGNQPQHF.

This sequence joins TRBV3-1 (or the pseudogene TRBV3-2) and TRBJ2-7; 12 bases map to TRBD2. The CDR3 consists of 16 residues. V lost 1 base and J lost 5; bases outside the gene matches: 6. CDR1 and CDR2 (germline): LGHDT, YNNKEL (reference sequence). CDR3 DNA: TGTGCCAGCAGCCAAGCTGTCGGACTAGCGGGACACGAGCAGTACTTC. Protein product: CASSQAVGLAGHEQYF.

This rearrangement joins TRBV6-1 to TRBJ1-4; D might be TRBD1 (6 bases). Germline loops: CDR1 MNHNS, CDR2 SASEGT. V was cut by 0 bases and J by 0 bases, with 11 bases left in between. The CDR3 is 17 amino acids. The CDR3 region is CASSEATGSPTNEKLFF. In DNA, the CDR3 is TGTGCCAGCAGTGAAGCTACAGGGAGTCCAACTAATGAAAAACTGTTTTTT.

J is TRBJ2-3 and V is TRBV4-2; 13 bases line up with TRBD2. V gave up 0 bases and J gave up 0 bases; unmatched junction bases: 18. The CDR3 runs 23 residues. Germline V CDR1 and CDR2: LGHNA, YNFKEQ. The CDR3 reads CASSQEILGTSGRAVISTDTQYF. The CDR3 DNA reads as TGTGCCAGCAGCCAAGAAATCCTTGGCACTAGCGGGAGGGCCGTCATTAGCACAGATACGCAGTATTTT.

V and J are TRBV6-2 or TRBV6-3 and TRBJ2-7, with 8 nucleotides matching TRBD2. Trimming took 5 bases from V and 2 from J; bases not matched to a gene: 5. Germline assignment: CDR1 MNHEY and CDR2 SVGEGT. The CDR3 is 14 residues long. The CDR3 region is CASSRTSPTYEQYF. CDR3 in DNA: TGTGCCAGCAGTCGGACTAGCCCCACCTACGAGCAGTACTTC.

This sequence joins TRBV7-2 and TRBJ2-3, with 7 bases lining up with TRBD1. Germline assignment: CDR1 SGHTA and CDR2 FQGNSA. Trimming took 2 bases from V and 0 from J; bases not matched to a gene: 8. The CDR3 has 17 residues. CDR3 protein: CASSLMAGGASTDTQYF. The DNA of the CDR3 is TGTGCCAGCAGCTTAATGGCAGGGGGAGCTAGCACAGATACGCAGTATTTT.

The CDR3, as DNA: TGTGCCAGCAGCTTAAGGGGAGGTGGGGGCGAGCAGTACTTC. It codes for CASSLRGGGGEQYF. The chain uses TRBV7-9 and TRBJ2-7; possible D gene TRBD2, 6 bases. The V gene's germline CDR1 is SEHNR and CDR2 FQNEAQ (reference sequence). V lost 2 bases to trimming and J lost 6 bases, with 14 bases between them. The CDR3 covers 14 residues.

The V call is TRBV9, the J call TRBJ1-3, with D unclear. The CDR3 is made up of 14 amino acids. V was clipped by 0 bases and J by 4 bases, with 8 bases between them. CDR1 is SGDLS, CDR2 YYNGEE, per germline. The CDR3 sequence: CASSVASTGNTIYF. The DNA of the CDR3 is TGTGCCAGCAGCGTAGCCTCTACCGGAAACACCATATATTTT.

V is TRBV5-1 and J is TRBJ2-5; D may be TRBD2 (6 bases). Germline CDR1 and CDR2: SGHRS and YFSETQ. The ends were cut back, 0 bases at V and 5 bases at J, with 23 bases in the middle. The CDR3 loop spans 18 amino acids. This CDR3 reads CASSLGGTVRDSEETQYF. CDR3 nucleotide sequence: TGCGCCAGCAGCTTGGGGGGAACGGTCAGGGACTCAGAGGAGACCCAGTACTTC.

The V and J genes are TRBV30 and TRBJ2-7; D possibly corresponds to TRBD2 (5 bases). The length of the CDR3 is 13 residues. Trimming cost V 3 bases and J 2 bases, with 11 bases left between them. CDR1 GTSNPN and CDR2 SVGIG come from the germline V gene (reference sequence). The CDR3 loop is CAWRGVSAYEQYF. CDR3 sequence (DNA): TGTGCCTGGAGGGGAGTTTCAGCCTACGAGCAGTACTTC.

V is TRBV30 and J is TRBJ2-7; D remains unclear. In germline, CDR1 is GTSNPN, CDR2 SVGIG (reference sequence). V was clipped by 5 bases and J by 4 bases, with 6 bases between them. CDR3 length: 10 residues. This CDR3 reads CAWGYYEQYF. The DNA of the CDR3 is TGTGCCTGGGGGTATTACGAGCAGTACTTC. Supplemented by reference TRBV30 and TRBJ2-7, the full variable domain reads SQTIHQWPATLVQPVGSPLSLECTVEGTSNPNLYWYRQAAGRGLQLLFYSVGIGQISSEVPQNLSASRPQDRQFILSSKKLLLSDSGFYLCAWGYYEQYFGPGTRLTVT.

The chain has TRBV6-5 and TRBJ2-7; D possibly corresponds to TRBD2 (6 bases). This CDR3 comprises 14 residues. Deletions cut 6 bases from V and 6 bases from J, with 18 bases between. Germline CDR1 MNHEY, CDR2 SVGAGI. CDR3 loop: CASSPRDGGGEQYF. For the CDR3, the DNA is TGTGCCAGCAGCCCCCGAGACGGGGGTGGCGAGCAGTACTTC.

The chain joins TRBV19 to TRBJ1-1; D is uncertain. CDR1 is LNHDA and CDR2 is SQIVND in the germline V gene (reference sequence). CDR3 length: 11 residues. Trimming cost V 8 bases and J 7 bases, with 11 bases left between them. The CDR3 DNA sequence: TGTGCCAGTTTTTGGCGCGGTGAAGCTTTCTTT. Translation: CASFWRGEAFF.

The J gene is TRBJ2-3, the V gene TRBV5-1, with TRBD2 matching over 8 bases. The CDR3 has 14 residues. CDR1 and CDR2 from the germline V gene are SGHRS and YFSETQ. Germline trimming cut 3 bases from V and 6 bases from J; bases unmatched to any gene: 6. The CDR3 coding sequence is TGCGCCAGCAGCTCAGCGGGAGACGAGGATACGCAGTATTTT. This translates into CASSSAGDEDTQYF.

The chain has TRBV4-2 and TRBJ1-2; 11 positions match TRBD1. V lost 3 bases to trimming and J lost 7 bases; unmatched junction nucleotides: 7. The CDR3 consists of 15 residues. Germline V lookup: CDR1 LGHNA, CDR2 YNFKEQ. The CDR3 here is CASSQRDRGWSGYTF. The CDR3 DNA is TGTGCCAGCAGCCAGAGGGACAGGGGGTGGAGTGGCTACACCTTC.

This clone has just one count. This chain connects TRBV19 to TRBJ2-5, with a possible D match to TRBD2 (7 bases). The CDR3 length is 15 residues. Deletions cut 8 bases from V and 5 bases from J, with 21 bases between. Germline values: CDR1 LNHDA, CDR2 SQIVND (reference sequence). The chain's CDR3 is CASARGGGRGETQYF. The CDR3 region has the DNA TGTGCCAGTGCCAGAGGGGGGGGCCGTGGGGAGACCCAGTACTTC.

The chain carries TRBV6-5 and TRBJ1-5, with 7 bases that match TRBD1. CDR1 is MNHEY and CDR2 is SVGAGI in the germline V gene. V was pared by 10 bases and J by 0 bases, with 9 bases of the junction left unmatched. The CDR3 is made up of 15 amino acids. The CDR3 spells CATSVGTASNQPQHF. CDR3 bases: TGTGCCACTAGTGTTGGGACAGCTAGCAATCAGCCCCAGCATTTT.

This clone was seen repeatedly, ten times or more. The chain couples TRBV7-9 to TRBJ2-1; possibly TRBD1 for D (6 bases). The CDR3 consists of 14 residues. In germline, CDR1 is SEHNR, CDR2 FQNEAQ (reference sequence). V lost 3 bases and J 2 bases, leaving 8 bases between the germline ends. CDR3: CASSFGQTYNEQFF. CDR3 nucleotide sequence: TGTGCCAGCAGCTTCGGACAGACCTACAATGAGCAGTTCTTC.

Notes on this clone: This same CDR3 is encoded by further DNA sequences in the sample. The chain has TRBV5-4 and TRBJ1-2; D may be TRBD1 (6 bases). The CDR3 contains 13 residues. Germline V CDR1 and CDR2: SGHNT, YYREEE (reference sequence). V was clipped by 4 bases and J by 5 bases, with 12 bases between them. The CDR3 loop is CASSPDRNYGYTF. For the CDR3, the DNA is TGTGCCAGCAGCCCAGACAGGAATTATGGCTACACCTTC.

The chain joins TRBV6-2 or TRBV6-3 to TRBJ2-2; TRBD2 agrees at 10 bases. Trimming removed 2 bases from V and 0 bases from J; junction bases left unmatched: 3. This CDR3 comprises 17 residues. Germline V gene data show CDR1 as MNHEY and CDR2 as SVGEGT. For the CDR3, the DNA is TGTGCCAGCAGTTACCCGCTAGCGGGGGCGAACACCGGGGAGCTGTTTTTT. Translation: CASSYPLAGANTGELFF.

The chain combines TRBV29-1 with TRBJ2-1, with D possibly TRBD1 on 6 matching bases. Germline CDR1 SQVTM, CDR2 ANQGSEA. The CDR3 contains 15 residues. Trimming shortened V by 1 base and J by 1 base, and 11 bases separated the two germline ends. This chain's CDR3 is CSVEGGQGSYNEQFF. As DNA, the CDR3 is TGCAGCGTTGAAGGGGGGCAGGGATCCTACAATGAGCAGTTCTTC.

The chain has TRBV3-1 (or the pseudogene TRBV3-2) and TRBJ2-1; the match to TRBD2 covers 11 bases. This CDR3 contains 18 residues. Germline V gene lookup returns CDR1 LGHDT and CDR2 YNNKEL (reference sequence). Trimming removed 4 bases from V and 7 bases from J; junction bases left unmatched: 15. CDR3 DNA sequence: TGTGCCAGCAGCCCTGCCTTTAGCGGGAGGGCCCTGATGAATGAGCAGTTCTTC. Protein sequence: CASSPAFSGRALMNEQFF.

The CDR3, as DNA: TGCGCCACCGACATGGCCTACTACGAGCAGTACTTC. Residues: CATDMAYYEQYF. The rearrangement links TRBV10-1 to TRBJ2-7; D not resolved. V gave up 10 bases and J gave up 3 bases, with 13 bases separating them. The length of the CDR3 is 12 residues. CDR1 is WNHNN and CDR2 is SYGVQD in the germline V gene (reference sequence).